This T cell receptor (beta chain) was retrieved from a study of shared clonotypes between healthy human individuals. This table comes from immunoSEQ multiplex PCR, and its TCRdb copy is limited to in-frame clones, with some not included. Among over a million clones listed, 95% to 97% were seen once. The specimen was naive CD4+ T cells sorted from blood. The subset denotes: CD45RA+ positively selected. The clonotype was recovered from a man under 40 in good health.

The CDR3 sequence: CSVGGPGGTGGSGYTF. In DNA, the CDR3 is TGCAGCGTTGGGGGCCCAGGTGGGACAGGGGGAAGTGGCTACACCTTC. The chain has TRBV29-1 and TRBJ1-2; 11 nucleotides match TRBD1. V was clipped by 4 bases and J by 7 bases; unmatched bases: 14. CDR3 length: 16 amino acids. Germline CDR1 and CDR2: SQVTM and ANQGSEA.